Shown below are 25 T cell receptor beta chains from a single sample sequenced in a study of control samples from healthy donors and cancer patients. Sequenced by immunoSEQ multiplex PCR; TCRdb stores in-frame clones only, minus some. The sample has about 47,000 clones; over 70% are singletons. The specimen was blood. These receptors all stem from a man in his sixties or seventies in good health.

This clone was seen once. V usage is TRBV25-1 and J usage is TRBJ1-6, with D unresolved. From germline, CDR1 is MGHDK and CDR2 SYGVNS. Trimming shortened V by 3 bases and J by 8 bases, and 17 bases separated the two germline ends. This CDR3 has 16 amino acids. CDR3 in amino acids: CASSDVYGSGDSPLHF. Written as DNA, the CDR3 is TGTGCCAGCAGTGATGTCTATGGGTCCGGGGATTCACCCCTCCACTTT.

Only a few counts were recorded for this clone. This chain uses TRBV6-5 with TRBJ2-1; possible D gene TRBD2, 5 bases. V was shortened by 4 bases and J by 8 bases, with 12 bases between the two germline ends. Per the germline V gene, CDR1 is MNHEY and CDR2 is SVGAGI. The CDR3 is 13 amino acids. The CDR3 loop is CASSSATRDEQFF. The CDR3, as DNA: TGTGCCAGCAGTTCGGCGACGCGGGATGAGCAGTTCTTC.

As regards this clone: An end of the junction differs from the germline gene, which may be a read error. The V call is TRBV7-9, the J call TRBJ2-2; 9 positions match TRBD2. Germline V gene sequence: CDR1 SEHNR, CDR2 FQNEAQ (reference sequence). This CDR3 has 15 amino acids. The CDR3 nucleotides are TGTGCCAGCAGCCTAGCGGGGTCGAACACCGGGGAGCTGTTTTTT. It specifies CASSLAGSNTGELFF.

The chain couples TRBV28 to TRBJ2-7; TRBD1 agrees at 8 bases. The CDR3 has 19 residues. J gave up 6 bases and V 4 bases, and 23 bases lay outside the gene matches. In germline, CDR1 is MDHEN, CDR2 SYDVKM. The CDR3 DNA reads TGTGCCAGCAGTTGTCCCCCCGGGAGTCGGGACAGGCGTTGCGGCGAGCAGTACTTC. Protein: CASSCPPGSRDRRCGEQYF.

This clone was detected only once. The chain uses TRBV20-1 and TRBJ1-3; no clear D gene. V dropped 0 bases and J dropped 8 bases, with 5 bases sitting between them. There are 11 residues in the CDR3. The V gene's germline CDR1 is DFQATT and CDR2 SNEGSKA (reference sequence). The CDR3 DNA follows: TGCAGTGCTAGAGATATGCACACCATATATTTT. As protein: CSARDMHTIYF.

The V call is TRBV3-1 (or the pseudogene TRBV3-2), the J call TRBJ2-3; D is unresolved. The CDR3 is made up of 17 amino acids. Trimming stripped 0 bases from V and 1 base from J, with 14 bases between. The germline CDR1 and CDR2 sequences are LGHDT and YNNKEL (reference sequence). CDR3 bases: TGTGCCAGCAGCCAAGATTCCAACGCTTGGGGCACAGATACGCAGTATTTT. It is translated as CASSQDSNAWGTDTQYF.

The rearrangement links TRBV13 to TRBJ1-6; 12 bases are a match to TRBD1. CDR1 is PRHDT, CDR2 FYEKMQ, per germline (reference sequence). The CDR3 covers 15 residues. V shed 5 bases and J 10 bases; nucleotides not matched to a gene: 6. The CDR3 spells CASSPGQGAGSPLHF. Here the CDR3 DNA reads TGTGCCAGCAGCCCGGGACAGGGGGCCGGATCACCCCTCCACTTT.

This CDR3 is CASSPLAGGLVTQYF. The CDR3 nucleotides read TGTGCCAGCAGCCCCCTAGCGGGGGGCCTGGTTACGCAGTATTTT. This chain connects TRBV3-1 (or the pseudogene TRBV3-2) to TRBJ2-3, with TRBD2 matching over 11 bases. The CDR3 spans 15 residues. The V and J ends lost 4 bases and 8 bases, in that order; junction bases with no gene match: 8. Germline loops: CDR1 LGHDT, CDR2 YNNKEL (reference sequence).

In its sample, this clone was seen a few times. The J gene is TRBJ2-6, the V gene TRBV20-1; no definite D call. The CDR3 runs to 13 residues. Germline values: CDR1 DFQATT, CDR2 SNEGSKA (reference sequence). V lost 3 bases, J lost 0 bases, and 3 bases lay in between. The chain's CDR3 is CSASLSGANVLTF. Written as DNA, the CDR3 is TGCAGTGCTAGTCTCTCTGGGGCCAACGTCCTGACTTTC.

The gene calls are TRBV28 and TRBJ1-4; TRBD1 matches at 8 bases. CDR1 and CDR2 from the germline V gene are MDHEN and SYDVKM. The ends lost 5 bases at V and 5 bases at J; junction bases unmatched: 16. The CDR3 consists of 18 residues. CDR3 sequence: CASSPPQSTGGPNEKLFF. In nucleotides, the CDR3 is TGTGCCAGCAGTCCCCCTCAATCAACAGGGGGTCCGAATGAAAAACTGTTTTTT.

The chain joins TRBV6-6 to TRBJ2-5; D remains unclear. The germline V gene encodes CDR1 MNHNY and CDR2 SVGAGI (reference sequence). With 6 bases removed from V and 1 base from J, the gap between germline ends came to 12 bases. This CDR3 is 14 amino acids long. The CDR3 DNA sequence: TGTGCCAGCAGGCCGCCCGGCCCCCAAGAGACCCAGTACTTC. Translating it yields CASRPPGPQETQYF.

The V gene is TRBV18, the J gene TRBJ2-5; weak D call: TRBD1 (6 bases). CDR1 is KGHSH and CDR2 is LQKENI in the germline V gene. CDR3 length: 15 amino acids. V dropped 4 bases and J dropped 2 bases, with 14 bases sitting between them. This chain's CDR3 is CASSLYRADQETQYF. CDR3 nucleotide sequence: TGTGCCAGCTCACTTTACAGGGCCGATCAAGAGACCCAGTACTTC.

The rearrangement joins TRBV30 to TRBJ1-2; D not resolved. The V gene's germline CDR1 is GTSNPN and CDR2 SVGIG (reference sequence). V shed 0 bases and J shed 7 bases, with 12 bases lying between them. The CDR3 extends over 13 amino acids. CDR3 sequence reads: CAWSVGLEAGYTF. The CDR3 bases are TGTGCCTGGAGTGTAGGGCTTGAAGCTGGCTACACCTTC.

The rearrangement uses TRBV7-2 and TRBJ2-1, with 9 bases lining up with TRBD2. Trimming cost V 2 bases and J 0 bases; bases outside gene matches: 2. Germline loops: CDR1 SGHTA, CDR2 FQGNSA. This CDR3 comprises 16 residues. The chain's CDR3 is CASSLYSGSSYNEQFF. The DNA for the CDR3 is TGTGCCAGCAGCTTATATAGCGGGAGCTCCTACAATGAGCAGTTCTTC.

The chain employs TRBV6-5 and TRBJ1-2; 8 nucleotides line up with TRBD1. V was clipped by 6 bases and J by 6 bases; unmatched bases: 9. Germline CDR1 MNHEY, CDR2 SVGAGI. CDR3 size: 14 residues. CDR3 coding DNA: TGTGCCAGCAGGTCTTCAGGGGGCGAGAATGGCTACACCTTC. Translating it yields CASRSSGGENGYTF.

The chain joins TRBV3-1 (or the pseudogene TRBV3-2) to TRBJ2-5; D possibly uses TRBD1 or TRBD2 (6 bases each). Between the trimmed V and J ends, which lost 2 bases and 5 bases, there was a span of 9 bases. The CDR3 runs to 13 residues. CDR1 and CDR2 from the germline V gene are LGHDT and YNNKEL (reference sequence). In DNA form, the CDR3 reads TGTGCCAGCAGCCAAAGGGGGGAGGAGACCCAGTACTTC. This translates into CASSQRGEETQYF.

This chain uses TRBV10-1 with TRBJ1-6; 8 bases map to TRBD1. This CDR3 has 18 residues. V lost 3 bases and J lost 7; bases outside the gene matches: 14. Germline values: CDR1 WNHNN, CDR2 SYGVQD (reference sequence). CDR3 amino acids: CASSENPPGQVSNSPLHF. The CDR3 nucleotides are TGCGCCAGCAGTGAAAATCCCCCGGGACAGGTTTCGAATTCACCCCTCCACTTT.

This rearrangement joins TRBV27 to TRBJ1-6; D possibly corresponds to TRBD1 (6 bases). There are 15 residues in the CDR3. Germline V CDR1 and CDR2: MNHEY, SMNVEV (reference sequence). With 5 bases removed from V and 6 bases from J, the gap between germline ends came to 14 bases. This CDR3 is CASSIQGGINSPLHF. The DNA of the CDR3 is TGTGCCAGCAGTATACAGGGCGGGATTAATTCACCCCTCCACTTT.

The rearrangement links TRBV12-3 or TRBV12-4 to TRBJ1-2; D gene uncertain. The CDR3 consists of 12 residues. Deletions cut 1 base from V and 5 bases from J, with 5 bases between. The CDR3: CASSLGLYGYTF. The DNA for the CDR3 is TGTGCCAGCAGTTTAGGATTATATGGCTACACCTTC.

A few counts support this clone. The chain is built from TRBV4-1 and TRBJ2-1, with 11 bases identical to TRBD2. The germline CDR1 and CDR2 sequences are MGHRA and YSYEKL. The CDR3 spans 16 residues. J lost 4 bases, V lost 3 bases, and 5 bases had no gene match. In nucleotides, the CDR3 is TGCGCCAGCAGCCACCTGGGACTAGCGGTTTACAATGAGCAGTTCTTC. It is translated as CASSHLGLAVYNEQFF.

The rearrangement joins TRBV5-1 to TRBJ2-5, with TRBD1 matching over 11 bases. This CDR3 is built from 15 residues. V lost 1 base and J lost 5; bases outside the gene matches: 4. Germline CDR1 reads SGHRS; CDR2 reads YFSETQ. CDR3 sequence: CASSLLGQGVETQYF. CDR3 DNA sequence: TGCGCCAGCAGCTTGTTGGGACAGGGGGTTGAGACCCAGTACTTC.

The chain employs TRBV5-8 and TRBJ1-1; 10 nucleotides align to TRBD1. This CDR3 is 14 amino acids long. The V segment lost 2 bases and the J segment 8 bases; nucleotides outside the gene matches: 6. Germline V gene sequence: CDR1 SGHTS, CDR2 YDEGEE. CDR3 protein: CASSLDRGQSEAFF. The CDR3, as DNA: TGTGCCAGCAGCTTAGACAGGGGGCAGTCGGAAGCTTTCTTT.

The chain is built from TRBV7-9 and TRBJ2-1; 11 bases match TRBD1. The CDR3 spans 16 residues. J gave up 9 bases and V 4 bases, and 11 bases lay outside the gene matches. Per germline, CDR1 SEHNR and CDR2 FQNEAQ (reference sequence). The CDR3 protein is CASSSPRTGGSGEQFF. CDR3 coding DNA: TGTGCCAGCAGCTCCCCCCGGACAGGGGGCTCGGGTGAGCAGTTCTTC.

This clone came up once. V and J are TRBV18 and TRBJ2-7; TRBD2 agrees at 9 bases. Per germline, CDR1 KGHSH and CDR2 LQKENI. The J segment lost 3 bases and the V segment lost 3 bases, leaving 12 bases of the junction unmatched. This CDR3 is 17 amino acids long. This CDR3 is CASSPPWLSGGRYEQYF. CDR3 bases: TGTGCCAGCTCACCGCCTTGGCTAAGCGGGGGGCGCTACGAGCAGTACTTC.

The chain has TRBV28 and TRBJ1-3; D uncertain. Germline V gene data show CDR1 as MDHEN and CDR2 as SYDVKM. The CDR3 length is 16 residues. Trimming left V 2 bases short and J 0 bases short, with 11 bases between. The CDR3 protein is CASSLPFGASGNTIYF. The CDR3 nucleotides read TGTGCCAGCAGTTTACCCTTTGGTGCCTCTGGAAACACCATATATTTT.